Listed below are T cell receptor beta chains from one sample, sequenced in a study of shared clonotypes between healthy human individuals. TCRdb's table, derived via immunoSEQ multiplex PCR, lists solely in-frame clones and lacks some. The data show around 2.5 million clones, more than 85% seen once. Sequencing used naive CD4+ T cells from PBMCs. The origin of the receptors is a man between 18 and 35 years old in good health. Some clones in this sample may be carry-over from other donors' samples. Each CDR3 is given with its conserved first and last residue. The D gene is left open where the match is weak. Size is omitted from some rows. Given values are once, few, many or a class for expanded clones.

CDR3	DNA	size	length	V	J	D
CASSQLPTGGPYNEQFF	TGTGCCAGCAGCCAACTTCCGACAGGGGGCCCCTACAATGAGCAGTTCTTC	.	17	TRBV14	TRBJ2-1	TRBD1
CASSALQGEAKNIQYF	TGTGCCAGCAGTGCCTTACAGGGGGAAGCCAAAAACATTCAGTACTTC	.	16	TRBV6-4	TRBJ2-4	TRBD1
CASSYGTGKKYEQYF	TGTGCCAGCAGCTACGGGACAGGGAAGAAGTACGAGCAGTACTTC	once	15	TRBV5-6	TRBJ2-7	TRBD1
CASSLGPLEKLFF	TGTGCCAGCAGCTTAGGTCCGCTCGAAAAACTGTTTTTT	.	13	TRBV7-2	TRBJ1-4	.
CASTLTPPYYNEQFF	TGTGCCAGCACTCTAACTCCCCCCTACTACAATGAGCAGTTCTTC	.	15	TRBV28	TRBJ2-1	.
CASSSAAGGYTF	TGTGCCAGCAGCTCAGCTGCGGGCGGCTACACCTTC	.	12	TRBV9	TRBJ1-2	.
CASSSGGRVGNTIYF	TGTGCCAGCAGCTCCGGCGGGAGGGTTGGAAACACCATATATTTT	.	15	TRBV7-3	TRBJ1-3	.
CASSTGTYYEQYF	TGTGCCAGCAGCACCGGGACTTACTACGAGCAGTACTTC	.	13	TRBV7-8	TRBJ2-7	.
CASGLAHDTDTQYF	TGTGCTAGTGGTTTGGCCCACGACACAGATACGCAGTATTTT	.	14	TRBV12-5	TRBJ2-3	.
CASSPAGYSGNTIYF	TGTGCCAGCAGTCCCGCGGGGTACTCTGGAAACACCATATATTTT	.	15	TRBV7-9	TRBJ1-3	.